A single sample is the source of the 15 T cell receptor beta chains below, sequenced in a study of CD8 T cell repertoires and HIV-1 epitope variants. Their cognate antigens are unknown. The protocol was immunoSEQ multiplex PCR, while the TCRdb copy is restricted to in-frame clones and leaves out a portion. The repertoire consists of 5,500 to 7,000 clones, with about 60% occurring once and the leading ten covering approximately 40%. The sequencing input was cultured CD8+ T cells derived from PBMCs. These receptors originate from a male donor with HIV.

The gene calls are TRBV5-1 and TRBJ1-1, with D maybe TRBD1 (6 bases). The CDR3 contains 15 residues. CDR1 and CDR2 from the germline V gene are SGHRS and YFSETQ. V lost 7 bases to trimming and J lost 1 base, with 17 bases between them. CDR3 DNA: TGCGCCAGCGCCAGGAGGGAGGGGGGGAACACTGAAGCTTTCTTT. It specifies CASARREGGNTEAFF.

This sequence joins TRBV7-7 and TRBJ2-2, with 7 nucleotides matching TRBD2. The CDR3 spans 16 residues. V lost 4 bases to trimming and J lost 1 base; unmatched junction nucleotides: 6. Germline values: CDR1 SSHAT, CDR2 FNYEAQ (reference sequence). CDR3 in amino acids: CASSSFPGGNTGELFF. CDR3 coding DNA: TGTGCCAGCAGCTCTTTTCCGGGGGGGAACACCGGGGAGCTGTTTTTT.

The chain links TRBV19 to TRBJ1-1; 10 bases map to TRBD1. Looked up from germline, CDR1 is LNHDA and CDR2 is SQIVND (reference sequence). Germline trimming cut 1 base from V and 5 bases from J; bases unmatched to any gene: 4. The CDR3 has 15 residues. CDR3 sequence reads: CASSIGGQGMTEAFF. CDR3 DNA sequence: TGTGCCAGTAGTATAGGGGGACAGGGGATGACTGAAGCTTTCTTT. The complete variable domain, with remaining parts taken from reference TRBV19 and TRBJ1-1, reads DGGITQSPKYLFRKEGQNVTLSCEQNLNHDAMYWYRQDPGQGLRLIYYSQIVNDFQKGDIAEGYSVSREKKESFPLTVTSAQKNPTAFYLCASSIGGQGMTEAFFGQGTRLTVV.

The V and J genes are TRBV6-5 and TRBJ1-5; 9 bases are a match to TRBD1. This CDR3 has 15 residues. Looked up from germline, CDR1 is MNHEY and CDR2 is SVGAGI. V shed 4 bases and J 7 bases; nucleotides not matched to a gene: 8. CDR3 amino acids: CASSLGGQGYQPQHF. CDR3 DNA sequence: TGTGCCAGCAGTTTGGGGGGACAGGGATACCAGCCCCAGCATTTT.

This rearrangement joins TRBV11-3 to TRBJ2-1; D unclear. V lost 6 bases, J lost 4 bases, and 10 bases lay in between. The CDR3 extends over 13 amino acids. Germline V gene data show CDR1 as SGHNT and CDR2 as YENEEA. This chain's CDR3 is CASSFRSYNEQFF. CDR3 coding DNA: TGTGCCAGCAGTTTCCGGTCGTACAATGAGCAGTTCTTC. Looking up the rest from reference TRBV11-3 and TRBJ2-1 gives the full variable domain: EAGVVQSPRYKIIEKKQPVAFWCNPISGHNTLYWYLQNLGQGPELLIRYENEEAVDDSQLPKDRFSAERLKGVDSTLKIQPAELGDSAVYLCASSFRSYNEQFFGPGTRLTVL.

The V and J genes are TRBV13 and TRBJ1-1; TRBD1 aligns across 7 bases. From germline, CDR1 is PRHDT and CDR2 FYEKMQ (reference sequence). The CDR3 contains 13 residues. The ends lost 5 bases at V and 6 bases at J; junction bases unmatched: 6. The CDR3 reads CASSHTGDSEAFF. The CDR3 DNA is TGTGCCAGCAGCCATACAGGGGACTCTGAAGCTTTCTTT. The variable domain in full, completed from reference TRBV13 and TRBJ1-1, reads AAGVIQSPRHLIKEKRETATLKCYPIPRHDTVYWYQQGPGQDPQFLISFYEKMQSDKGSIPDRFSAQQFSDYHSELNMSSLELGDSALYFCASSHTGDSEAFFGQGTRLTVV.

The CDR3 sequence is CASSIVQGNQPQHF. DNA for the CDR3: TGTGCCAGTAGTATAGTGCAGGGCAATCAGCCCCAGCATTTT. The chain recombines TRBV19 with TRBJ1-5; D is unclear. Trimming took 1 base from V and 2 from J, leaving 6 bases between them. The CDR3 loop spans 14 amino acids. CDR1 and CDR2 from the germline V gene are LNHDA and SQIVND (reference sequence).

The CDR3 region has the DNA TGTGCCAGCAGTTTCGGAGGGCGTAGAGGGACTCTAAGAGATACGCAGTATTTT. Amino acids: CASSFGGRRGTLRDTQYF. The chain combines TRBV27 with TRBJ2-3, with D tentatively TRBD2 (6 bases). The V gene's germline CDR1 is MNHEY and CDR2 SMNVEV (reference sequence). The CDR3 runs 18 residues. V was pared by 3 bases and J by 5 bases, with 24 bases between.

This clone was recorded a few times. The J gene is TRBJ2-1, the V gene TRBV19; D is unclear. The CDR3 loop spans 13 amino acids. V lost 3 bases, J lost 5 bases, and 8 bases lay in between. Germline V CDR1 and CDR2: LNHDA, SQIVND (reference sequence). The CDR3 reads CASSIMSDNEQFF. CDR3 nucleotides: TGTGCCAGTAGTATTATGTCCGACAATGAGCAGTTCTTC.

J is TRBJ2-1 and V is TRBV11-2; no reliable D call. The ends were cut back, 4 bases at V and 5 bases at J, with 15 bases in the middle. Germline V CDR1 and CDR2: SGHAT, FQNNGV. The length of the CDR3 is 15 residues. DNA of the CDR3: TGTGCCAGCAGCTCAACGAAGCCCCTTCACAATGAGCAGTTCTTC. Amino acid sequence: CASSSTKPLHNEQFF. The full variable domain, with the rest looked up from reference TRBV11-2 and TRBJ2-1, is EAGVAQSPRYKIIEKRQSVAFWCNPISGHATLYWYQQILGQGPKLLIQFQNNGVVDDSQLPKDRFSAERLKGVDSTLKIQPAKLEDSAVYLCASSSTKPLHNEQFFGPGTRLTVL.

The chain recombines TRBV5-4 with TRBJ2-7; D uncertain. The germline gives CDR1 SGHNT, CDR2 YYREEE (reference sequence). The CDR3 totals 15 residues. V lost 0 bases and J lost 0, with 10 bases in between. The chain's CDR3 is CASSLGTLSSYEQYF. The CDR3 bases are TGTGCCAGCAGCTTGGGGACCCTCAGCTCCTACGAGCAGTACTTC.

This clone has only a few counts. The rearrangement links TRBV5-1 to TRBJ2-7; 9 bases are a match to TRBD2. The CDR3 runs to 16 residues. The junction had 8 bases not matched to a gene; V was cut back by 2 bases and J by 2 bases. Germline V CDR1 and CDR2: SGHRS, YFSETQ. This chain's CDR3 is CASSLRSAGGTYEQYF. CDR3 coding DNA: TGCGCCAGCAGCTTACGATCAGCGGGGGGAACCTACGAGCAGTACTTC. Full variable domain (rest looked up from reference TRBV5-1 and TRBJ2-7): KAGVTQTPRYLIKTRGQQVTLSCSPISGHRSVSWYQQTPGQGLQFLFEYFSETQRNKGNFPGRFSGRQFSNSRSEMNVSTLELGDSALYLCASSLRSAGGTYEQYFGPGTRLTVT.

V gene TRBV11-1 combines with J gene TRBJ2-1; possible D gene TRBD1, 6 bases. CDR1 and CDR2 from the germline V gene are SGHAT and FQDESV (reference sequence). V lost 3 bases and J 4 bases, leaving 16 bases between the germline ends. The CDR3 totals 16 residues. CDR3 amino acids: CASSFRPGHLYNEQFF. Here the CDR3 DNA reads TGTGCCAGCAGCTTTCGACCGGGACACCTATACAATGAGCAGTTCTTC.

The chain combines TRBV27 with TRBJ2-1; D is unresolved. The length of the CDR3 is 14 residues. CDR1 is MNHEY, CDR2 SMNVEV, per germline (reference sequence). The V end lost 5 bases, the J end lost 2 bases, and 10 bases lay between the germline ends. CDR3 nucleotide sequence: TGTGCCAGCAGTCCTTTCTCTCCCTACAATGAGCAGTTCTTC. Protein sequence: CASSPFSPYNEQFF.

The rearrangement joins TRBV28 to TRBJ2-7; 11 bases match TRBD2. J gave up 4 bases and V 7 bases, and 6 bases lay outside the gene matches. Per germline, CDR1 MDHEN and CDR2 SYDVKM. This CDR3 has 14 amino acids. The CDR3 coding sequence is TGTGCCAGCACAATAGCGGGAGGGCAGTACGAGCAGTACTTC. Protein: CASTIAGGQYEQYF.